These T cell receptor beta chains were read from a single sample in a study of T cell changes during pregnancy in multiple sclerosis. TCRdb keeps only in-frame clones here, not all; method: immunoSEQ multiplex PCR. This sample has about 39,000 clones; roughly 90% occur once, and the top ten carry approximately 26%. The sequencing here drew on CD8+ T cells from peripheral blood mononuclear cells, taken before pregnancy. Source of these receptors: a female donor with multiple sclerosis, enrolled in a pregnancy study. Both conserved end residues are part of each CDR3. The D gene is left open where the match is weak. For some rows the clone size is stated as once, few or many, or as a class when expanded; others skip it.

>TRBJ1-2|-|TRBV6-6|-
CASSYSFRGANYGYTF
TGTGCCAGCAGTTACTCGTTCAGGGGAGCGAACTATGGCTACACCTTC
>TRBJ2-7|-|TRBV9|TRBD2
CASSKAGVYDEQYF
TGTGCCAGCAGCAAAGCGGGAGTATACGACGAGCAGTACTTC
>TRBJ2-7|-|TRBV2|TRBD2
CASRRLAAYEQYF
TGTGCCAGCAGACGACTAGCGGCCTACGAGCAGTACTTC
>TRBJ2-1|-|TRBV27|-
CASRLGNEQFF
TGTGCCAGCAGGCTCGGCAATGAGCAGTTCTTC
>TRBJ2-7|-|TRBV10-1|-
CASSELPRDEQYF
TGCGCCAGCAGTGAGCTGCCGAGGGACGAGCAGTACTTC
>TRBJ2-1|-|TRBV6-5|TRBD1
CASSPILQGDEQFF
TGTGCCAGCAGTCCTATACTCCAGGGGGATGAGCAGTTCTTC
>TRBJ2-7|-|TRBV7-6|-
CASSYRASYEQYF
TGTGCCAGCAGCTACAGAGCCTCCTACGAGCAGTACTTC
>TRBJ2-7|once|TRBV13|TRBD1
CASSPGQAFQQYF
TGTGCCAGCAGCCCGGGACAGGCTTTCCAGCAGTACTTC
>TRBJ2-3|-|TRBV4-2|-
CASSQSLEEWSKRADTQYF
TGTGCCAGCAGCCAATCCCTCGAAGAGTGGAGTAAACGGGCAGATACGCAGTATTTT
>TRBJ2-7|-|TRBV29-1|TRBD2
CSAEKRGGSNYEQYF
TGCAGCGCCGAAAAGAGGGGCGGGAGTAACTACGAGCAGTACTTC
>TRBJ2-3|-|TRBV29-1|TRBD2
CSVASGRRTDTQYF
TGCAGCGTTGCGAGCGGGAGAAGAACAGATACGCAGTATTTT
>TRBJ2-7|-|TRBV25-1|-
CASGRGGGVEQYF
TGTGCCAGCGGCCGAGGGGGCGGGGTCGAGCAGTACTTC
>TRBJ2-7|-|TRBV9|-
CASSTPGRVEQYF
TGTGCCAGCAGCACCCCGGGGAGAGTCGAGCAGTACTTC
>TRBJ1-2|-|TRBV2|TRBD1
CASRGGARDYGYTF
TGTGCCAGCAGAGGGGGCGCTAGGGACTATGGCTACACCTTC
>TRBJ2-3|-|TRBV7-2|TRBD2
CASSYSGGALDTQYF
TGTGCCAGCAGCTATAGCGGGGGGGCCTTGGATACGCAGTATTTT
>TRBJ1-2|-|TRBV28|TRBD1
CASSWVQGRGYTF
TGTGCCAGCAGCTGGGTACAGGGGCGAGGCTACACCTTC
>TRBJ2-5|-|TRBV27|TRBD2
CASRNPGLAGVEETQYF
TGTGCCAGCAGGAACCCGGGACTAGCGGGAGTGGAGGAGACCCAGTACTTC
>TRBJ1-4|-|TRBV7-9|-
CASSSPGLGATNEKLFF
TGTGCCAGCAGTTCGCCGGGTCTGGGGGCCACTAATGAAAAACTGTTTTTT
>TRBJ2-2|-|TRBV12-5|TRBD2
CASGLQAGEGTGELFF
TGTGCTAGTGGTTTGCAGGCGGGAGAGGGCACCGGGGAGCTGTTTTTT
>TRBJ2-1|-|TRBV9|TRBD1
CASSVESRGWNEQFF
TGTGCCAGCAGCGTAGAATCCAGGGGGTGGAATGAGCAGTTCTTC
>TRBJ2-2|few|TRBV4-1|TRBD2
CASAGVTGELFF
TGCGCCAGCGCGGGGGTCACCGGGGAGCTGTTTTTT
>TRBJ2-1|-|TRBV7-9|TRBD1
CASSERQGRLHEQFF
TGTGCCAGCAGCGAAAGACAGGGTCGGCTTCATGAGCAGTTCTTC
>TRBJ1-1|-|TRBV2|-
CASSKTWNTEAFF
TGTGCCAGCAGTAAAACATGGAACACTGAAGCTTTCTTT
>TRBJ1-2|-|TRBV28|-
CASSFFGQDYGYTF
TGTGCCAGCAGTTTTTTTGGGCAGGACTATGGCTACACCTTC
>TRBJ2-2|-|TRBV6-1|-
CASSANAGANTGELFF
TGTGCCAGCAGTGCGAATGCGGGCGCGAACACCGGGGAGCTGTTTTTT
>TRBJ2-1|once|TRBV6-4|TRBD2
CASSEEAGGNNEQFF
TGTGCCAGCAGTGAAGAGGCGGGGGGGAACAATGAGCAGTTCTTC
>TRBJ2-2|-|TRBV4-1|TRBD2
CASSQDRGLAGNTGELFF
TGCGCCAGCAGCCAAGATCGGGGACTAGCGGGAAACACCGGGGAGCTGTTTTTT
>TRBJ1-1|-|TRBV29-1|-
CSVIPGERVEGNTEAFF
TGCAGCGTGATTCCCGGGGAGAGGGTTGAAGGCAACACTGAAGCTTTCTTT
>TRBJ2-3|-|TRBV2|-
CASRGLGDTQYF
TGTGCCAGCAGGGGACTCGGGGATACGCAGTATTTT